One and the same sample provided the 19 T cell receptor beta chains below, sequenced in a study of cytomegalovirus exposure and HLA in healthy donors. The primer mix had 60 Vbeta and 13 Jbeta primers. Assay: immunoSEQ multiplex PCR; the TCRdb copy retains only in-frame clones and omits some. Of some 120,000 clones in the sample, 75% to 85% were seen once. The specimen sequenced was PBMCs. All receptors derive from a woman between 50 and 59 years old in good health and CMV-seropositive.

V is TRBV5-1 and J is TRBJ2-3; D may be TRBD2 (6 bases). The germline gives CDR1 SGHRS, CDR2 YFSETQ. The CDR3 is 14 amino acids. Trimming took off 6 bases at V and 6 bases at J, with 17 bases between the two ends. CDR3 nucleotide sequence: TGCGCCAGCACACAGGAGGGTTCTGGGGATACGCAGTATTTT. This gives the protein CASTQEGSGDTQYF. Variable domain in full (rest from reference TRBV5-1 and TRBJ2-3): KAGVTQTPRYLIKTRGQQVTLSCSPISGHRSVSWYQQTPGQGLQFLFEYFSETQRNKGNFPGRFSGRQFSNSRSEMNVSTLELGDSALYLCASTQEGSGDTQYFGPGTRLTVL.

This clone was observed once. This chain uses TRBV4-1 with TRBJ1-1; D is perhaps TRBD1 (6 bases). Between the trimmed V and J ends, which lost 0 bases and 4 bases, there was a span of 18 bases. Germline CDR1 is MGHRA and CDR2 is YSYEKL. This CDR3 region has 17 residues. CDR3 bases: TGCGCCAGCAGCCAAGATGGGGGCGGGTGGGCCGTCACTGAAGCTTTCTTT. Translation: CASSQDGGGWAVTEAFF.

This clone showed up just once. The V and J genes are TRBV7-2 and TRBJ2-1; TRBD2 matches 10 bases. CDR1 is SGHTA and CDR2 is FQGNSA in the germline V gene. This CDR3 comprises 15 residues. The J segment lost 5 bases and the V segment lost 2 bases, leaving 3 bases of the junction unmatched. DNA for the CDR3: TGTGCCAGCAGCTTATGGACTAGCGGCAACAATGAGCAGTTCTTC. Translated, it gives CASSLWTSGNNEQFF.

V usage is TRBV7-2 and J usage is TRBJ1-1, with D tentatively TRBD1 (6 bases). This CDR3 is 13 amino acids long. Germline V gives CDR1 SGHTA, CDR2 FQGNSA. Trimming shortened V by 3 bases and J by 7 bases, and 12 bases separated the two germline ends. The CDR3 loop reads CASSFQGLGEAFF. DNA for the CDR3: TGTGCCAGCAGCTTTCAGGGGCTGGGTGAAGCTTTCTTT.

This chain connects TRBV2 to TRBJ1-1; D not certain. V lost 3 bases and J lost 9, with 8 bases in between. Per the germline V gene, CDR1 is SNHLY and CDR2 is FYNNEI. The CDR3 runs 11 residues. CDR3 coding DNA: TGTGCCAGCAGTGATACCGACAAAGCTTTCTTT. It is translated as CASSDTDKAFF.

The rearrangement uses TRBV7-7 and TRBJ1-3; D not certain. CDR1 and CDR2 from the germline V gene are SSHAT and FNYEAQ (reference sequence). The CDR3 spans 16 residues. The CDR3 nucleotides are TGTGCTAGCCGGAAACCGGAGGGAATGACTGGAAACACCATATATTTT. Its translation: CASRKPEGMTGNTIYF. The entire variable domain, with the rest obtained from reference TRBV7-7 and TRBJ1-3, is as follows: GAGVSQSPRYKVTKRGQDVTLRCDPISSHATLYWYQQALGQGPEFLTYFNYEAQPDKSGLPSDRFSAERPEGSISTLTIQRTEQRDSAMYRCASRKPEGMTGNTIYFGEGSWLTVV.

V is TRBV9 and J is TRBJ2-3; 12 bases are a match to TRBD2. CDR1 is SGDLS and CDR2 is YYNGEE in the germline V gene. The CDR3 extends over 16 amino acids. J gave up 2 bases and V 4 bases, and 5 bases lay outside the gene matches. The CDR3: CASSRLAGADTDTQYF. The CDR3 nucleotides are TGTGCCAGCAGCCGACTAGCGGGGGCCGACACAGATACGCAGTATTTT. The whole variable domain, remainder taken from reference TRBV9 and TRBJ2-3, is DSGVTQTPKHLITATGQRVTLRCSPRSGDLSVYWYQQSLDQGLQFLIQYYNGEERAKGNILERFSAQQFPDLHSELNLSSLELGDSALYFCASSRLAGADTDTQYFGPGTRLTVL.

The chain carries TRBV21-1 and TRBJ2-3; the table names TRBD2, a call not compared with the DNA. TRBV21-1 is noted as a pseudogene. The CDR3 covers 18 residues. CDR3 residues: CASSKGAPAGAGTDTQYF. In DNA form, the CDR3 reads TGTGCCAGCAGCAAAGGCGCCCCAGCGGGAGCGGGCACAGATACGCAGTATTTT.

This clone was counted a few times. The V and J genes are TRBV14 and TRBJ1-1, with D perhaps matching TRBD1 (5 bases). The CDR3 has 13 amino acids. Germline V gene lookup returns CDR1 SGHDN and CDR2 FVKESK. Trimming took off 4 bases at V and 6 bases at J, with 12 bases between the two ends. CDR3 protein: CASSRYRSAEAFF. The CDR3 nucleotides read TGTGCCAGCAGCCGTTACAGGAGCGCTGAAGCTTTCTTT.

This chain uses TRBV6-6 with TRBJ1-1; 7 bases line up with TRBD1. Trimming at V came to 5 bases and at J to 4 bases, leaving 7 bases not matched to a gene. Germline V lookup: CDR1 MNHNY, CDR2 SVGAGI (reference sequence). The CDR3 runs to 14 residues. The CDR3 loop is CASSPRQGGTEAFF. The DNA for the CDR3 is TGTGCCAGCAGTCCCCGACAGGGAGGCACTGAAGCTTTCTTT.

This chain uses TRBV7-2 with TRBJ2-7, with TRBD2 identical over 7 bases. J lost 2 bases, V lost 5 bases, and 18 bases had no gene match. Germline-derived CDR1 and CDR2 are SGHTA and FQGNSA. The CDR3 sequence is 18 residues long. CDR3 nucleotides: TGTGCCAGCAGCCAATGGGTTAGCGGGTCCTCGACGCCCTACGAGCAGTACTTC. Translated: CASSQWVSGSSTPYEQYF.

The sample holds one count of this clone. The V call is TRBV9, the J call TRBJ2-7; possible D gene TRBD1, 6 bases. The CDR3 spans 15 residues. Germline assignment: CDR1 SGDLS and CDR2 YYNGEE. V shed 0 bases and J shed 2 bases, with 12 bases lying between them. The CDR3: CASSVGDGGPYEQYF. The CDR3 DNA reads as TGTGCCAGCAGCGTAGGGGATGGGGGCCCCTACGAGCAGTACTTC.

The chain combines TRBV28 with TRBJ1-5; D is undetermined. CDR3 length: 12 amino acids. CDR1 and CDR2 from the germline V gene are MDHEN and SYDVKM. The V gene lost 7 bases and the J gene lost 3 bases, with 7 bases spanning the gap. CDR3 bases: TGTGCCAGCATCCAAAACAATCAGCCCCAGCATTTT. It specifies CASIQNNQPQHF. Variable domain in full (rest from reference TRBV28 and TRBJ1-5): DVKVTQSSRYLVKRTGEKVFLECVQDMDHENMFWYRQDPGLGLRLIYFSYDVKMKEKGDIPEGYSVSREKKERFSLILESASTNQTSMYLCASIQNNQPQHFGDGTRLSIL.

The gene calls are TRBV4-3 and TRBJ2-2; 7 positions match TRBD1. Germline lookup yields CDR1 LGHNA and CDR2 YSLEER. The CDR3 length is 15 residues. V was pared by 4 bases and J by 2 bases, with 4 bases of the junction left unmatched. The CDR3 spells CASSLDRTNTGELFF. CDR3 nucleotides: TGCGCCAGCAGCCTGGACAGGACTAACACCGGGGAGCTGTTTTTT.

The chain employs TRBV7-2 and TRBJ1-1, with 10 bases matching TRBD1. The CDR3 is 13 residues long. The V gene's germline CDR1 is SGHTA and CDR2 FQGNSA. Trimming removed 5 bases from V and 9 bases from J; junction bases left unmatched: 6. The CDR3 DNA sequence: TGTGCCAGCAGCCGCAGCGACAGGGGGCAAGCTTTCTTT. This encodes CASSRSDRGQAFF.

The rearrangement joins TRBV5-1 to TRBJ2-3, with D tentatively TRBD1 (6 bases). The germline CDR1 and CDR2 sequences are SGHRS and YFSETQ. The CDR3 runs 14 residues. Trimming pared 3 bases from V and 2 bases from J, leaving 10 bases between. CDR3 sequence (DNA): TGCGCCAGCAGCTCTGGGGGCTACACAGATACGCAGTATTTT. It is translated as CASSSGGYTDTQYF.

The chain carries TRBV27 and TRBJ2-7; 9 nucleotides match TRBD2. The CDR3 length is 14 residues. J lost 5 bases, V lost 6 bases, and 8 bases had no gene match. Looked up from germline, CDR1 is MNHEY and CDR2 is SMNVEV (reference sequence). The CDR3 region is CASRAPRGGHEQYF. As DNA, the CDR3 is TGTGCCAGCAGAGCTCCGCGGGGGGGTCACGAGCAGTACTTC.

This clone was picked up one time. The V call is TRBV30, the J call TRBJ2-5; tentative D call: TRBD2 (6 bases). Germline V gene sequence: CDR1 GTSNPN, CDR2 SVGIG (reference sequence). Trimming shortened V by 1 base and J by 4 bases, and 10 bases separated the two germline ends. CDR3 length: 13 residues. The CDR3 DNA sequence: TGTGCCTGGAGTGGACTAGGAGGAGAGACCCAGTACTTC. Amino acids: CAWSGLGGETQYF.

This clone was seen once. V and J are TRBV11-3 and TRBJ1-1; TRBD1 is a possible D gene (5 bases). CDR3 length: 14 amino acids. Germline CDR1 and CDR2: SGHNT and YENEEA. Trimming took 6 bases from V and 5 from J, leaving 16 bases between them. The CDR3 is CASSPQGGGTEAFF. CDR3 in DNA: TGTGCCAGCAGTCCTCAGGGAGGAGGGACTGAAGCTTTCTTT. Based on the CDR3 plus reference TRBV11-3 and TRBJ1-1, the full variable domain is EAGVVQSPRYKIIEKKQPVAFWCNPISGHNTLYWYLQNLGQGPELLIRYENEEAVDDSQLPKDRFSAERLKGVDSTLKIQPAELGDSAVYLCASSPQGGGTEAFFGQGTRLTVV.